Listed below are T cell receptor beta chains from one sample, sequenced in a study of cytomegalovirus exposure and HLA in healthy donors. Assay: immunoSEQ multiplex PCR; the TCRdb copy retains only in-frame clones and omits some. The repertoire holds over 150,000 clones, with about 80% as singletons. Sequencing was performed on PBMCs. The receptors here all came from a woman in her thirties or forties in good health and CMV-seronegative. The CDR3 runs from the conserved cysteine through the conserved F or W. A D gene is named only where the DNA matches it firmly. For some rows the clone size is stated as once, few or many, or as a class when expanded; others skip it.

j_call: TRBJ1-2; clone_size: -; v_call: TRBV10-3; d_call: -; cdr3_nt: TGTGCCATCAGTGAGTCCGTACAAGGTCGGGATGGCTACACCTTC; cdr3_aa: CAISESVQGRDGYTF
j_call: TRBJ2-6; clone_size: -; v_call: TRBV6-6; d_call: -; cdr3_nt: TGTGCCAGCAGGGAGACAGGTTCTGGGGCCAACGTCCTGACTTTC; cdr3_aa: CASRETGSGANVLTF
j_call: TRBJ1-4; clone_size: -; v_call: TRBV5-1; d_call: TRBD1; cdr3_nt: TGCGCCAGCAGCCCGACAGGGGGTGGGGAAAAACTGTTTTTT; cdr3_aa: CASSPTGGGEKLFF
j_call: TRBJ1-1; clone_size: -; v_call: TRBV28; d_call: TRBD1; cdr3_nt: TGTGCCAGCCACTATACAGGGGAATCTGAAGCTTTCTTT; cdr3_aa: CASHYTGESEAFF
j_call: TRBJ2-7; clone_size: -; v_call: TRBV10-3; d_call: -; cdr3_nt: TGTGCCATCAGTCCCACCGGGACTGGCTACGAGCAGTACTTC; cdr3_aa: CAISPTGTGYEQYF
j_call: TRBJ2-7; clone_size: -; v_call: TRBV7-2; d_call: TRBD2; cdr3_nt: TGTGCCAGCAGGCGCGGGGGGGCTAACGAGCAGTACTTC; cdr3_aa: CASRRGGANEQYF
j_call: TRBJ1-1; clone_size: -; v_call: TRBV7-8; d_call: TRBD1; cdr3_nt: TGTGCCAGCAGCTGGGCTCAGGGGGTAGTCGCCACTGAAGCTTTCTTT; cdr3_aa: CASSWAQGVVATEAFF
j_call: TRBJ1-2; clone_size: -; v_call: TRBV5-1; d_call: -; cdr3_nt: TGCGCCAGCAGCCCTGGAGAGAACTATGGCTACACCTTC; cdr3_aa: CASSPGENYGYTF
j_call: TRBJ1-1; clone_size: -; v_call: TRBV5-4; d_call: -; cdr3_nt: TGTGCCAGCAGCTCTACGCGGGGTACTGAAGCTTTCTTT; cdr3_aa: CASSSTRGTEAFF
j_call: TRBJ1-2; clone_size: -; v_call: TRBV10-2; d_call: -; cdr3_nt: TGCGCCAGCAACAGTAACTATGGCTACACCTTC; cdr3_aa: CASNSNYGYTF
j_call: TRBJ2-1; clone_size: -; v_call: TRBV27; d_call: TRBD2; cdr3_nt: TGTGCCAGCAGTTTGGCACTAGCGGGGGCCTACGACCTATCCTACAATGAGCAGTTCTTC; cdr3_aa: CASSLALAGAYDLSYNEQFF
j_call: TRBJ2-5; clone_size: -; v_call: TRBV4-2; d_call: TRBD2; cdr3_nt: TGTGCCAGCAGCCCGTCATCCCTAGCGGGGCAAGAGACCCAGTACTTC; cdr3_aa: CASSPSSLAGQETQYF
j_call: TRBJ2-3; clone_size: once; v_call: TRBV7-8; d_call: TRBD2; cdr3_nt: TGTGCCAGCAGCTTAGGGTTCCTAGCGGGGGAGGGTTTGGATACGCAGTATTTT; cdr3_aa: CASSLGFLAGEGLDTQYF
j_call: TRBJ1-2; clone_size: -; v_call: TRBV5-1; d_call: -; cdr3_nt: TGCGCCAGCAGACGGGACACTTATGGCTACACCTTC; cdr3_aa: CASRRDTYGYTF
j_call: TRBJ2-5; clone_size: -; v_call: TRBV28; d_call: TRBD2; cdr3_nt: TGTGCCAGCAGTTTAGGGCCTAGCGGGGTACAAGAGACCCAGTACTTC; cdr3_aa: CASSLGPSGVQETQYF
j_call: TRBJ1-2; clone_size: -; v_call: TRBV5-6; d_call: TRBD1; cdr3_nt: TGTGCCAGCAGCTCGACAGGGGGAGACTATGGCTACACCTTC; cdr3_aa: CASSSTGGDYGYTF
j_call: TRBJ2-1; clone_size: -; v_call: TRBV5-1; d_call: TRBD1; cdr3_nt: TGCGCCAGCAGCTCCCCACAACGGGACAGGGGCAAAGAGCAGTTCTTC; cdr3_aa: CASSSPQRDRGKEQFF
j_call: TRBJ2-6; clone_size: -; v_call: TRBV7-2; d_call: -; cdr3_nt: TGTGCCAGCAGCTTAGTCGGGGGGCTGGGGGGGGCCAACGTCCTGACTTTC; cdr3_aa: CASSLVGGLGGANVLTF
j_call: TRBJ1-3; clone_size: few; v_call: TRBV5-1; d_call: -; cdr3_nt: TGCGCCAGCAGCTTAGGCCAGGTTCGCTCTGGAAACACCATATATTTT; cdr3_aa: CASSLGQVRSGNTIYF
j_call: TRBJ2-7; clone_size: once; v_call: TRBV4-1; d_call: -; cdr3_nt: TGCGCCAGCAGCCAAGTCCTAGCTTCCTACGAGCAGTACTTC; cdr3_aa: CASSQVLASYEQYF
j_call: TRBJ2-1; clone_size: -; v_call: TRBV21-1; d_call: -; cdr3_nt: TGTGCCGGTCCTGCGGAGCGGGAGGGCCTCCACAATGAGCAGTTCTTC; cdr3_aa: CAGPAEREGLHNEQFF
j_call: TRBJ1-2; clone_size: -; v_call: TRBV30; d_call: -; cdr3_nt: TGTGCCTGGAGTGTAACTGGGTCGGGGAGGGAGGTCCCTTATGGCTACACCTTC; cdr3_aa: CAWSVTGSGREVPYGYTF
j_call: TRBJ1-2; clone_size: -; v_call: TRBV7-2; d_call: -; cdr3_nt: TGTGCCAGCAGCTTGTACCTCAGGCAGGGGCTAAAAGGCTACACCTTC; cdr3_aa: CASSLYLRQGLKGYTF
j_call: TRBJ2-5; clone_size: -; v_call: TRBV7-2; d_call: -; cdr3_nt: TGTGCCAGCAGCTTAGAGGTGGGAGAAGAGACCCAGTACTTC; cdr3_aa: CASSLEVGEETQYF
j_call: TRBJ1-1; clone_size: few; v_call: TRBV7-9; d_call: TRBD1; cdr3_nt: TGTGCCAGCAGCTTAGTAACAGGGGTTGACGCTTTCTTT; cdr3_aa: CASSLVTGVDAFF
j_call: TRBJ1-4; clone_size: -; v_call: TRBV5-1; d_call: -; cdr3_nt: TGCGCCAGCAGCTTGGCCGTCGGAGGCGATGAAAAACTGTTTTTT; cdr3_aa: CASSLAVGGDEKLFF
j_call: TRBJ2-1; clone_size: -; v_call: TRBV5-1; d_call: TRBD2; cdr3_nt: TGCGCCAGCCATCAGCAGGCGGGAGGGCCTCCCAATGAGCAGTTCTTC; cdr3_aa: CASHQQAGGPPNEQFF
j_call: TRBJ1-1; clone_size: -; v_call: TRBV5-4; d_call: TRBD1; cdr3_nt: TGTGCCAGCAGCTTGGACAGGGGGGACACTGAAGCTTTCTTT; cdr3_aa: CASSLDRGDTEAFF
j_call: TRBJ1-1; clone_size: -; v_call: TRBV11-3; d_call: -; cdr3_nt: TGTGCCAGCAGCTTACAGGAGGAGGGGACGGCTTTCTTT; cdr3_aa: CASSLQEEGTAFF
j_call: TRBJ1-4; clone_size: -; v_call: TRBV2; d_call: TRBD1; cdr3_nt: TGTGCCAGCAGTGGACAGGGGGTTTCTAATGAAAAACTGTTTTTT; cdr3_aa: CASSGQGVSNEKLFF
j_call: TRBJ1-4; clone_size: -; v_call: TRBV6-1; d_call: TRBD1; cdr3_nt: TGTGCCAGTGAGAGGACAGGCCGATATGAAAAACTGTTTTTT; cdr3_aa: CASERTGRYEKLFF
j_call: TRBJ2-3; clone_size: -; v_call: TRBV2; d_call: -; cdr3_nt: TGTGCCAGCAGTTCCGACAGGGATACGCAGTATTTT; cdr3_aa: CASSSDRDTQYF
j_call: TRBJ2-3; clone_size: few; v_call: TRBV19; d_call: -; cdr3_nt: TGTGCCAGTAGTATGGGCCAGTCTACAGATACGCAGTATTTT; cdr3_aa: CASSMGQSTDTQYF
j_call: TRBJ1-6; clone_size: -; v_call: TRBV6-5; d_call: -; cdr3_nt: TGTGCCAGCAGTTACGACAGCAATAATTCACCCCTCCACTTT; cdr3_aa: CASSYDSNNSPLHF
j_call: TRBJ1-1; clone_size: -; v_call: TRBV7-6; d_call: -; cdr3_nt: TGTGCCAGCAGCTCGCAATGGGGCGACACTGAAGCTTTCTTT; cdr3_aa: CASSSQWGDTEAFF
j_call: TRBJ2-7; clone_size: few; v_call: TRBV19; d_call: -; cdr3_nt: TGTGCCAGTAGTTCCCGGGACACCGCCTACGAGCAGTACTTC; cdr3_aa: CASSSRDTAYEQYF
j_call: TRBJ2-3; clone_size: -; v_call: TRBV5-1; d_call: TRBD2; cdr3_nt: TGCGCCAGCGGACCAGCGGGGGGATTTAGAGATACGCAGTATTTT; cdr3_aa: CASGPAGGFRDTQYF
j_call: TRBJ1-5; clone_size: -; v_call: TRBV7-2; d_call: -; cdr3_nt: TGTGCCAGCAGCTTAGTACCACAGGGAAATCAGCCCCAGCATTTT; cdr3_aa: CASSLVPQGNQPQHF
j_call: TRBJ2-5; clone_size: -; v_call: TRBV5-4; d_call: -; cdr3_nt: TGTGCCAGCAGCGAGACCGCCCTCAGGGTGGAGACCCAGTACTTC; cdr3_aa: CASSETALRVETQYF
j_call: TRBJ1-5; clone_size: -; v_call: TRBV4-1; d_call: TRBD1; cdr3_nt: TGCGCCAGCAGCCCGACAGGGGGCAATCAGCCCCAGCATTTT; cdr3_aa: CASSPTGGNQPQHF
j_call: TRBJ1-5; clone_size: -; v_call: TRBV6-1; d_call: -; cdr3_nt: TGTGCCAGCAGTGAAGCGATGGGGCCTCAGCCCCAGCATTTT; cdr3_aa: CASSEAMGPQPQHF
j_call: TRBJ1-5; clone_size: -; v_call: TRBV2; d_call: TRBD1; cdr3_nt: TGTGCCAGCAAGGGACAGGGCAATCAGCCCCAGCATTTT; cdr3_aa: CASKGQGNQPQHF
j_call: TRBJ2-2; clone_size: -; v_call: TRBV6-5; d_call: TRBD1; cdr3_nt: TGTGCCAGCAGTTATAGCTGGACAGGGAACACCGGGGAGCTGTTTTTT; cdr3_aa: CASSYSWTGNTGELFF
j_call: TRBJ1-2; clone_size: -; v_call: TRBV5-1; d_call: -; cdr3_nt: TGCGCCAGCAGCTTGGTGGACACAAACTATGGCTACACCTTC; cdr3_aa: CASSLVDTNYGYTF
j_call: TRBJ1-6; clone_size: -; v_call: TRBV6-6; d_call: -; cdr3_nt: TGTGCCAGCACGGAGGGTTGGTCCTATAATTCACCCCTCCACTTT; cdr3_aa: CASTEGWSYNSPLHF
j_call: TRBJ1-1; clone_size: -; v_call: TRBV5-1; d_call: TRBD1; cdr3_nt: TGCGCCAGCAGCCCCCTGGGACAGTTGAACACTGAAGCTTTCTTT; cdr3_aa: CASSPLGQLNTEAFF
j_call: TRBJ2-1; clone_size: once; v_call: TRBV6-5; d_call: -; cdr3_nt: TGTGCCAGCAGTTACCCCGGTGGTAGCTCCTACAATGAGCAGTTCTTC; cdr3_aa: CASSYPGGSSYNEQFF
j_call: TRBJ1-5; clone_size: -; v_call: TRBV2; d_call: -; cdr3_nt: TGTGCCAGCACGAGGACAAATCAGCCCCAGCATTTT; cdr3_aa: CASTRTNQPQHF
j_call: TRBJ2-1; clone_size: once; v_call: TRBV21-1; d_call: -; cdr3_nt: TGTGCCAGCAGCAAAGCTCACCCAGCGGGAGTATGGAATGAGCAGTTCTTC; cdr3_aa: CASSKAHPAGVWNEQFF